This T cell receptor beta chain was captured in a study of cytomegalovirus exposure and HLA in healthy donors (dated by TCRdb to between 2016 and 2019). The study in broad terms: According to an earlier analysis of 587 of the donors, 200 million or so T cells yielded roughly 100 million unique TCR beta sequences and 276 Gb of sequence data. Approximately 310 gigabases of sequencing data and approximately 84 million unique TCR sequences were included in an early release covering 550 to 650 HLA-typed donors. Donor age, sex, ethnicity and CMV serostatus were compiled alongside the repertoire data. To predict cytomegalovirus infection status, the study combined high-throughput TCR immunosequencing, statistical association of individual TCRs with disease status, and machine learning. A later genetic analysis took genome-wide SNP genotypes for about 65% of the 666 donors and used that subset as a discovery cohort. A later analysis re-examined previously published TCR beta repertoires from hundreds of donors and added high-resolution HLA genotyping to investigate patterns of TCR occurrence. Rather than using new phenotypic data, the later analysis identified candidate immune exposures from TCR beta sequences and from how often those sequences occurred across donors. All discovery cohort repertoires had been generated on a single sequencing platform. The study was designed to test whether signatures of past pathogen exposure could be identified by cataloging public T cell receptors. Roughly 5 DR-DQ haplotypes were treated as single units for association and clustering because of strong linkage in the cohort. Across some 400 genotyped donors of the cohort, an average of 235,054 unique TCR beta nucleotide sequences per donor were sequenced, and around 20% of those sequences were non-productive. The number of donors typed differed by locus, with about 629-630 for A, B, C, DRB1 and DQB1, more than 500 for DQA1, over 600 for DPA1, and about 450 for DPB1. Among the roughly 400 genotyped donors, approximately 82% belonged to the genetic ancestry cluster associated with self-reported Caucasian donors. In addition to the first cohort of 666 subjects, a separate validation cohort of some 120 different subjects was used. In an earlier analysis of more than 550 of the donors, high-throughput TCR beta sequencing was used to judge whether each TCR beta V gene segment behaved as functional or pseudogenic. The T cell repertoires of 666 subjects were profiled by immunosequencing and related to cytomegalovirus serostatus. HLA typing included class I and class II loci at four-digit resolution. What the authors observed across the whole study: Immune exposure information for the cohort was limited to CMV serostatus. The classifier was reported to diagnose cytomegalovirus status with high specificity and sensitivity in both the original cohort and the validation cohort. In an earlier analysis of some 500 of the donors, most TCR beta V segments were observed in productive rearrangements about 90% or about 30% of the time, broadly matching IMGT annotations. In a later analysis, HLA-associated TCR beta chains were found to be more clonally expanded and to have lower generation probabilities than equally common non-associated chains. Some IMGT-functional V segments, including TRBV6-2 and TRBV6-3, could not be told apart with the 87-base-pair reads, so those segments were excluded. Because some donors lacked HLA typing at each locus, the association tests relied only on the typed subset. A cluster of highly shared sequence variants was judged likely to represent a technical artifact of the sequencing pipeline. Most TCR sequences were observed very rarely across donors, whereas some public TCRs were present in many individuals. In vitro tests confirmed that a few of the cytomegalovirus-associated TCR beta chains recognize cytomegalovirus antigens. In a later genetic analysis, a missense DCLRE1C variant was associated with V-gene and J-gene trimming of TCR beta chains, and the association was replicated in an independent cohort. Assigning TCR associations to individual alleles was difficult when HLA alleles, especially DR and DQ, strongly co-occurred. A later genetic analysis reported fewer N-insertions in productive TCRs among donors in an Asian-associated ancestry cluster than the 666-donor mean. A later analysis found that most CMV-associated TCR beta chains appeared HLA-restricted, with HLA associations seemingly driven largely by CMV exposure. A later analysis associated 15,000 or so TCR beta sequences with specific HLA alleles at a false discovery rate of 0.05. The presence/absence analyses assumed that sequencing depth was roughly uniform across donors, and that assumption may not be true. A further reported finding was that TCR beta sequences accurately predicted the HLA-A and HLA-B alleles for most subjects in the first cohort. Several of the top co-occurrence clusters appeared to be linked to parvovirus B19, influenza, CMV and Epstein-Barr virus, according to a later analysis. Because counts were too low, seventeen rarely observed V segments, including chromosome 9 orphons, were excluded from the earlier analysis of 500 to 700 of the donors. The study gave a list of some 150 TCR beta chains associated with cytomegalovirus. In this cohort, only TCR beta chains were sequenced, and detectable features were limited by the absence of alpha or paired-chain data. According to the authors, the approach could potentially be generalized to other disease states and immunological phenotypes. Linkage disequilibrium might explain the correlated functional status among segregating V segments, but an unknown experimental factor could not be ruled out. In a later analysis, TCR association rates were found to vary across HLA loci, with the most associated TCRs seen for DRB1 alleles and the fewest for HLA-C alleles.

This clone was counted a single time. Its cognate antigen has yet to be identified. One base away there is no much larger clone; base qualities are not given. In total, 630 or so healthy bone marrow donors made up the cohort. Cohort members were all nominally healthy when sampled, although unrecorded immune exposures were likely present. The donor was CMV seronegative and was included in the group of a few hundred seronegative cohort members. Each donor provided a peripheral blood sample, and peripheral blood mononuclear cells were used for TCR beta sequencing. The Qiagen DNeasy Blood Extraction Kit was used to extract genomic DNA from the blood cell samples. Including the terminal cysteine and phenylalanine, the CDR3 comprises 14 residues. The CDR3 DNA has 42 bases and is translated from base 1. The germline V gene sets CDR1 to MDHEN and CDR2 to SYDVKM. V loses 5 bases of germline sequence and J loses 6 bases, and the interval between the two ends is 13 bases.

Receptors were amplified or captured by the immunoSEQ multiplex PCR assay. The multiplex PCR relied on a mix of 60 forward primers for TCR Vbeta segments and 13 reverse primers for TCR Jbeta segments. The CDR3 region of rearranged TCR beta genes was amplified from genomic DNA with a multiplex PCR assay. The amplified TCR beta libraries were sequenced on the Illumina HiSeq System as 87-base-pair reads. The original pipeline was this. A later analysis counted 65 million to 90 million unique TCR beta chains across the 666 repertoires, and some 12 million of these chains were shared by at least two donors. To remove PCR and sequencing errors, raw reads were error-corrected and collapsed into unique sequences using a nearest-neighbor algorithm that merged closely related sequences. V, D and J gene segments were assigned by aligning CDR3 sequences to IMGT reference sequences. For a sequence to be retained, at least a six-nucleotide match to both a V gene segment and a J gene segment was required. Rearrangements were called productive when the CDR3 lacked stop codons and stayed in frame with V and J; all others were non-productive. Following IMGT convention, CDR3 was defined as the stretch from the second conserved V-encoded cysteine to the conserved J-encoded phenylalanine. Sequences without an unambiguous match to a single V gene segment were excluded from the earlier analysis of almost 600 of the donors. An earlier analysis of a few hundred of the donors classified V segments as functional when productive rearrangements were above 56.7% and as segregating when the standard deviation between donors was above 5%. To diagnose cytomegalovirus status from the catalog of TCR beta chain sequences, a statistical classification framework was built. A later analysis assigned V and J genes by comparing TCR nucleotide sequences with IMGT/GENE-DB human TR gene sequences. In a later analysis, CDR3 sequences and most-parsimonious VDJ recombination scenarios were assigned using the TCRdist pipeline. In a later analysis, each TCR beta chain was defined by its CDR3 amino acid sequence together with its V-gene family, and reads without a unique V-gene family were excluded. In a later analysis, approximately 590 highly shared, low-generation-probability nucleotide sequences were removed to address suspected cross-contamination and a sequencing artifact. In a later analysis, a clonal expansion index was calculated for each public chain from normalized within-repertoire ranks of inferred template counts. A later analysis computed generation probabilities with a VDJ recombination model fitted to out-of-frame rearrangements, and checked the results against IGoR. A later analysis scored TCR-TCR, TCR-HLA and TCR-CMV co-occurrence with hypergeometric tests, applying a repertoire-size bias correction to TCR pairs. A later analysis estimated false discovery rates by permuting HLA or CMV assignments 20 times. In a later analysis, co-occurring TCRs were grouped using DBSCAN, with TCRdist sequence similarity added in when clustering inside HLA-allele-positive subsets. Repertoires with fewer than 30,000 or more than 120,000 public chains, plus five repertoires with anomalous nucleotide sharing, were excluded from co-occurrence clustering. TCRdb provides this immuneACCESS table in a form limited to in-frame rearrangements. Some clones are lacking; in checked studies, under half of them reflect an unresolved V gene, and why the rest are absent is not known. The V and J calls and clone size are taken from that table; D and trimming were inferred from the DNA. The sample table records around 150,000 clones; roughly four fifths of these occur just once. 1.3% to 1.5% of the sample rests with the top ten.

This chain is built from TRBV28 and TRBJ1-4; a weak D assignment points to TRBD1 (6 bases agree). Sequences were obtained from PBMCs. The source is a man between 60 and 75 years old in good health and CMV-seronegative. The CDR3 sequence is CASSLLQGDEKLFF. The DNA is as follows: TGTGCCAGCAGTCTATTACAGGGAGATGAAAAACTGTTTTTT. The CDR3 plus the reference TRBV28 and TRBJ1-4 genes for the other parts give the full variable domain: DVKVTQSSRYLVKRTGEKVFLECVQDMDHENMFWYRQDPGLGLRLIYFSYDVKMKEKGDIPEGYSVSREKKERFSLILESASTNQTSMYLCASSLLQGDEKLFFGSGTQLSVL.